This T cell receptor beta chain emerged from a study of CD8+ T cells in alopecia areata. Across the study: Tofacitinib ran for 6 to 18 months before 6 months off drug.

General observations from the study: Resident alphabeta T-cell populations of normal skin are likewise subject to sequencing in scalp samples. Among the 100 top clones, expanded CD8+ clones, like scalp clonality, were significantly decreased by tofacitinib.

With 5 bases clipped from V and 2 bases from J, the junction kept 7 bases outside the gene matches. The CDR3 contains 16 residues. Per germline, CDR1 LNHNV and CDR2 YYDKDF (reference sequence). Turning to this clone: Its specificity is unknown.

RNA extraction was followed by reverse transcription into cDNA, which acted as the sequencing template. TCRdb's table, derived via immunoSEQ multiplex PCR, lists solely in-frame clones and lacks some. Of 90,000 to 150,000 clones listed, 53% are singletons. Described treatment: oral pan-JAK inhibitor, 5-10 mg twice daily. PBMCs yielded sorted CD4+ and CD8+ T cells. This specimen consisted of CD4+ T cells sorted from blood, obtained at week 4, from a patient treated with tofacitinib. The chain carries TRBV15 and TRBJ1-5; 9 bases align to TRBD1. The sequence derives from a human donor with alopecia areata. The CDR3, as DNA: TGTGCCACCAGCGGGACACGGACAGGGGGCAATCAGCCCCAGCATTTT. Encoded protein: CATSGTRTGGNQPQHF.